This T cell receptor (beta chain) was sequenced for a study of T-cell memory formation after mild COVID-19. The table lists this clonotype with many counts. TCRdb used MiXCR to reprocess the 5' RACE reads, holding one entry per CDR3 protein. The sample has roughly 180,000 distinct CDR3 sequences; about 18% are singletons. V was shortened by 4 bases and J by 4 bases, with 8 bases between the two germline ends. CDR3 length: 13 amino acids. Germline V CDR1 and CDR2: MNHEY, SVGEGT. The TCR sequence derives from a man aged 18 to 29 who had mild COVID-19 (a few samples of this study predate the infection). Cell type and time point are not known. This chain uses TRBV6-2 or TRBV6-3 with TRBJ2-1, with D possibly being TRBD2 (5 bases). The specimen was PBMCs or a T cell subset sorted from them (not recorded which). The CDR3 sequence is CASSWGVYNEQFF. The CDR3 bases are TGTGCCAGCAGTTGGGGAGTTTACAATGAGCAGTTCTTC.